This TCR beta chain appears in the sequencing data of a study of blood T cells in healthy people across ages. Study-level findings and limits: Any changes in expanded clonotypes were possibly confounded, as donor CMV status remained unknown. Higher diversity and more naive CD4+ cells were features of long-lived donors, compared to aged donors.

Trimming removed 7 bases at V and 4 bases at J, with 11 bases between. Germline V gives CDR1 SEHNR, CDR2 FQNEAQ (reference sequence). The CDR3 consists of 13 residues. This clonotype has more than one count but fewer than ten. Its antigen is unidentified. Primed by a sample-barcoded 5' primer and a J-beta primer mix, a second PCR proceeded for about 6 to 11 cycles. Tagging of each cDNA molecule was performed by a template-switch adaptor with 12 random nucleotides. TCRdb ran MiXCR on the 5' RACE reads and lists one entry per CDR3 protein. The sample includes some 1.5 million distinct CDR3 sequences, less than 45% of them seen just once.

The clonotype comes from a young woman in good health. The V gene is TRBV7-9, the J gene TRBJ2-1; D is unresolved. Sequencing was performed on blood. CDR3 loop: CASTRRPYNEQFF. CDR3 coding DNA: TGTGCCAGCACCAGACGGCCGTACAATGAGCAGTTCTTC.